This TCR beta chain comes out of a study of blood T cell repertoires in COVID-19. Study as a whole: Material from acute and convalescent COVID-19 was sourced from the United States, Italy and Spain. T cells, B-cell-depleted T cells, or PBMCs supplied cDNA or gDNA.

Participants were aged roughly 18 to 89 years from approximately 25 US areas. Cohort placement rested on clinical history that participants reported themselves. The V gene's germline CDR1 is SGHDT and CDR2 YYEEEE. CDR3 length equals 13 residues. Trimming shortened V by 0 bases and J by 0 bases, and 4 bases separated the two germline ends. The assay was immunoSEQ multiplex PCR, and TCRdb's table has in-frame clones only and misses some. Here the sample spans 200,000 to 250,000 clones, approximately 88% being singletons. The chain combines TRBV5-6 with TRBJ2-7; no firm D call. The sequenced sample consisted of PBMCs or T cells enriched from blood (not recorded which). This receptor was obtained from a woman in her twenties or thirties who had been exposed to COVID-19. For the CDR3, the DNA is TGTGCCAGCAGCTTGGCGGGCTCCTACGAGCAGTACTTC. Protein sequence: CASSLAGSYEQYF.